This T cell receptor (beta chain) was observed in a study of technical replicates of blood from several donors. The protocol was immunoSEQ multiplex PCR, while the TCRdb copy is restricted to in-frame clones and leaves out a portion. The sample lists 50,000 to 70,000 clones, more than 75% occurring once. The CDR3 is 15 amino acids. Germline V gives CDR1 WSHSY, CDR2 SAAADI. The V end lost 2 bases, the J end lost 3 bases, and 13 bases lay between the germline ends. The chain uses TRBV10-2 and TRBJ1-1; D is unclear. The material sequenced was PBMCs. The TCR originated in a human donor in good health. Some clones in this sample may be carry-over from other donors' samples. The CDR3, as DNA: TGCGCCAGCAGTGAGCCGCAACGGGTAGACACTGAAGCTTTCTTT. Protein product: CASSEPQRVDTEAFF.